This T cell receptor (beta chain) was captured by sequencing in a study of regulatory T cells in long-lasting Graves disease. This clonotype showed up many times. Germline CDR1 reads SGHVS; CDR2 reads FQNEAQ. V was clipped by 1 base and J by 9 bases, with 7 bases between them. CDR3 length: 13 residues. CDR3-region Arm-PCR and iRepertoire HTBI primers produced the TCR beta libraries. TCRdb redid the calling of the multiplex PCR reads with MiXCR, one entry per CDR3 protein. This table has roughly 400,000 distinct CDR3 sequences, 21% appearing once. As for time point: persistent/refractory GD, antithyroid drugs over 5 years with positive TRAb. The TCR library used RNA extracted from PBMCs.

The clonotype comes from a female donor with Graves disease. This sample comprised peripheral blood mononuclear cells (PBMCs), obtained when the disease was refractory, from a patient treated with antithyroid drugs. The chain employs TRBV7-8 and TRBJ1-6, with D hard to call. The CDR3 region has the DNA TGTGCCAGCAGCTTAGATTTCGGTTCACCCCTCCACTTT. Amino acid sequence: CASSLDFGSPLHF.